This T cell receptor (beta chain) was found in a study of cytomegalovirus exposure and HLA in healthy donors. Study-level points and caveats: Fewer N-insertions than the approximately 700-donor mean were reportedly shown by an Asian-associated ancestry cluster in a later analysis.

This PCR relied on a set of 60 Vbeta primers and 13 Jbeta primers. Assay used: immunoSEQ multiplex PCR; TCRdb lists only in-frame clones, some missing. Seen here are about 130,000 clones, around 82% observed once, and the top ten hold approximately 3.5%. The CDR3 consists of 18 residues. V lost 0 bases to trimming and J lost 7 bases; unmatched junction nucleotides: 15. Germline CDR1 reads SGDLS; CDR2 reads YYNGEE. A remark on this clone: The antigen remains undetermined.

The genes are TRBV9 and TRBJ2-1; 8 bases agree with TRBD2. Sequencing was performed on PBMCs. This clonotype was obtained from a woman aged 40 to 50 in good health and CMV-seropositive. Written as DNA, the CDR3 is TGTGCCAGCAGCGTAGAGGGTGGGGCTAGCGGGTTTCGTAATGAGCAGTTCTTC. Translation gives CASSVEGGASGFRNEQFF.